The 26 T cell receptor beta chains in this list originate from one sample, sequenced in a study of cytomegalovirus exposure and HLA in healthy donors. Libraries were prepared by immunoSEQ multiplex PCR; TCRdb keeps only in-frame clonotypes and omits some of them. The table shows approximately 220,000 clones, with 80% to 95% occurring only once. Sequenced material: PBMCs. The receptor source for this set is a woman aged 18-29 years in good health and CMV-seronegative.

The gene calls are TRBV19 and TRBJ1-1; 8 nucleotides line up with TRBD1. J gave up 0 bases and V 4 bases, and 13 bases lay outside the gene matches. The V gene's germline CDR1 is LNHDA and CDR2 SQIVND (reference sequence). CDR3 length equals 18 residues. The CDR3 spells CASSTGTGLGDMNTEAFF. The CDR3 DNA reads TGTGCCAGTAGTACCGGGACAGGTTTGGGGGATATGAACACTGAAGCTTTCTTT.

The CDR3 DNA sequence: TGTGCCAGCTCACATGGACTAGCGGGAGGCCCAGATACGCAGTATTTT. This gives the protein CASSHGLAGGPDTQYF. The gene calls are TRBV18 and TRBJ2-3; TRBD2 matches at 14 bases. V was clipped by 4 bases and J by 4 bases; unmatched bases: 4. The CDR3 runs to 16 residues. Germline V gene sequence: CDR1 KGHSH, CDR2 LQKENI.

V is TRBV6-5 and J is TRBJ2-2, with D tentatively TRBD2 (6 bases). Per germline, CDR1 MNHEY and CDR2 SVGAGI. V was cut by 5 bases and J by 3 bases, with 13 bases left in between. The CDR3 is 15 residues long. In nucleotides, the CDR3 is TGTGCCAGCAGTCCGAGGACTACATACACCGGGGAGCTGTTTTTT. Its translation: CASSPRTTYTGELFF.

The chain couples TRBV11-2 to TRBJ2-7; 9 nucleotides match TRBD2. Germline lookup yields CDR1 SGHAT and CDR2 FQNNGV. The CDR3 spans 14 residues. The V and J ends lost 5 bases and 2 bases, in that order; junction bases with no gene match: 4. CDR3 protein: CASSLGTSPYEQYF. Here the CDR3 DNA reads TGTGCCAGCAGCCTTGGGACTAGCCCCTACGAGCAGTACTTC.

V gene TRBV5-1 combines with J gene TRBJ1-6; TRBD1 agrees at 7 bases. The CDR3 runs to 15 residues. Germline V gene data show CDR1 as SGHRS and CDR2 as YFSETQ. Unmatched junction bases numbered 4, after V lost 5 bases and J lost 2 bases. CDR3 coding DNA: TGCGCCAGCAGGACCGACAGGGCCTATAATTCACCCCTCCACTTT. It translates to CASRTDRAYNSPLHF.

The chain employs TRBV5-4 and TRBJ2-3; TRBD2 aligns across 8 bases. The germline V gene has CDR1 SGHNT and CDR2 YYREEE (reference sequence). The ends lost 0 bases at V and 2 bases at J; junction bases unmatched: 8. The CDR3 length is 17 residues. The CDR3 spells CASSLDPSGQPTDTQYF. The CDR3 DNA reads TGTGCCAGCAGCTTGGATCCTAGCGGGCAACCCACAGATACGCAGTATTTT.

J is TRBJ1-2 and V is TRBV7-9, with a tentative D call TRBD1 (5 bases). The ends were cut back, 1 base at V and 3 bases at J, with 12 bases in the middle. The CDR3 consists of 15 residues. Germline CDR1 SEHNR, CDR2 FQNEAQ (reference sequence). The CDR3 DNA follows: TGTGCCAGCAGCTTAGTGAGAGGACACTACTATGGCTACACCTTC. It encodes CASSLVRGHYYGYTF. The full variable domain, in which reference TRBV7-9 and TRBJ1-2 provide the parts outside the CDR3, is DTGVSQNPRHKITKRGQNVTFRCDPISEHNRLYWYRQTLGQGPEFLTYFQNEAQLEKSRLLSDRFSAERPKGSFSTLEIQRTEQGDSAMYLCASSLVRGHYYGYTFGSGTRLTVV.

CDR3 sequence: CASSPGTGNQPQHF. The CDR3 DNA reads TGTGCCAGTAGTCCCGGGACAGGAAATCAGCCCCAGCATTTT. V is TRBV19 and J is TRBJ1-5; 8 nucleotides line up with TRBD1. Germline V gene lookup returns CDR1 LNHDA and CDR2 SQIVND (reference sequence). The CDR3 sequence is 14 residues long. V gave up 5 bases and J gave up 4 bases; unmatched junction bases: 4. The variable domain in full, with the rest retrieved from reference TRBV19 and TRBJ1-5, is DGGITQSPKYLFRKEGQNVTLSCEQNLNHDAMYWYRQDPGQGLRLIYYSQIVNDFQKGDIAEGYSVSREKKESFPLTVTSAQKNPTAFYLCASSPGTGNQPQHFGDGTRLSIL.

The chain joins TRBV19 to TRBJ1-1, with D tentatively TRBD1 (5 bases). Per germline, CDR1 LNHDA and CDR2 SQIVND (reference sequence). V gave up 7 bases and J gave up 0 bases, with 30 bases separating them. The length of the CDR3 is 20 residues. This chain's CDR3 is CASTQWGTEAALSMNTEAFF. The CDR3 nucleotides are TGTGCCAGTACCCAATGGGGGACTGAGGCCGCTCTGTCTATGAACACTGAAGCTTTCTTT. The variable domain in full, completed from reference TRBV19 and TRBJ1-1, reads DGGITQSPKYLFRKEGQNVTLSCEQNLNHDAMYWYRQDPGQGLRLIYYSQIVNDFQKGDIAEGYSVSREKKESFPLTVTSAQKNPTAFYLCASTQWGTEAALSMNTEAFFGQGTRLTVV.

The V gene is TRBV18, the J gene TRBJ2-2, with 10 nucleotides matching TRBD2. Germline lookup yields CDR1 KGHSH and CDR2 LQKENI. The ends lost 6 bases at V and 3 bases at J; junction bases unmatched: 4. The CDR3 totals 15 residues. The CDR3 reads CASSTLAGDTGELFF. CDR3 nucleotide sequence: TGTGCCAGCTCGACTCTAGCGGGAGACACCGGGGAGCTGTTTTTT.

As regards this clone: Other nucleotide sequences in the sample specify the same CDR3. V is TRBV5-1 and J is TRBJ1-2; 9 bases map to TRBD1. Trimming cost V 0 bases and J 2 bases; bases outside gene matches: 2. CDR3 length: 15 amino acids. Germline V gives CDR1 SGHRS, CDR2 YFSETQ. CDR3 region: CASSLAGTGNYGYTF. As DNA, the CDR3 is TGCGCCAGCAGCTTGGCCGGGACAGGGAACTATGGCTACACCTTC.

This chain links TRBV7-2 with TRBJ2-7, with TRBD2 matching over 7 bases. This CDR3 comprises 15 residues. With V trimmed by 5 bases and J by 3 bases, 10 bases remained unmatched. CDR1 is SGHTA, CDR2 FQGNSA, per germline. The CDR3, as DNA: TGTGCCAGCAGCCCCCAAGCGGGACTATTCTACGAGCAGTACTTC. This translates into CASSPQAGLFYEQYF.

The rearrangement uses TRBV2 and TRBJ2-5; the match to TRBD2 covers 8 bases. Trimming took 6 bases from V and 5 from J; bases not matched to a gene: 5. The CDR3 contains 13 residues. CDR1 SNHLY and CDR2 FYNNEI come from the germline V gene. The DNA of the CDR3 is TGTGCCAGCAGAGCGGGAGTTGGGGAGACCCAGTACTTC. Its translation: CASRAGVGETQYF. Combining the CDR3 with reference TRBV2 and TRBJ2-5 gives the whole variable domain EPEVTQTPSHQVTQMGQEVILRCVPISNHLYFYWYRQILGQKVEFLVSFYNNEISEKSEIFDDQFSVERPDGSNFTLKIRSTKLEDSAMYFCASRAGVGETQYFGPGTRLLVL.

The chain carries TRBV5-1 and TRBJ1-3, with a weak D call TRBD1 (6 bases). CDR3 size: 16 residues. CDR1 is SGHRS and CDR2 is YFSETQ in the germline V gene. V was clipped by 1 base and J by 0 bases, with 11 bases between them. The CDR3 sequence: CASSLNVRGSGNTIYF. The CDR3, as DNA: TGCGCCAGCAGCTTGAACGTCAGGGGCTCTGGAAACACCATATATTTT.

V and J are TRBV7-2 and TRBJ2-3; D possibly corresponds to TRBD1 (5 bases). The CDR3 sequence is 16 residues long. From germline, CDR1 is SGHTA and CDR2 FQGNSA. Trimming took 1 base from V and 3 from J, leaving 14 bases between them. The CDR3 sequence is CASSLEPVGVTDTQYF. The CDR3 DNA sequence: TGTGCCAGCAGCTTAGAACCCGTAGGGGTAACAGATACGCAGTATTTT.

V usage is TRBV14 and J usage is TRBJ2-3; 11 bases agree with TRBD2. V trimming: 3 bases; J trimming: 4 bases; junction bases outside the gene matches: 9. The CDR3 covers 17 residues. Germline CDR1 SGHDN, CDR2 FVKESK. The CDR3 coding sequence is TGTGCCAGCAGCCAGGGACGACTAGCGGGACCGGCAGATACGCAGTATTTT. Residues: CASSQGRLAGPADTQYF.

Only one count was recorded for this clone. V usage is TRBV7-6 and J usage is TRBJ1-1, with 7 bases fitting TRBD1. The germline V gene has CDR1 SGHVS and CDR2 FNYEAQ. This CDR3 is built from 14 residues. The V segment lost 8 bases and the J segment 0 bases; nucleotides outside the gene matches: 6. The CDR3 bases are TGTGCCAGCGACCGACAGGGATTGAACACTGAAGCTTTCTTT. Residues: CASDRQGLNTEAFF.

On this clone: Germline is not matched at one junction end, which may reflect a read error. V and J are TRBV12-5 and TRBJ2-1, with TRBD1 as a possible D gene (8 bases). This CDR3 region has 15 residues. From germline, CDR1 is LGHNT and CDR2 FRNRAP. For the CDR3, the DNA is TGTGCTAGTGGCCCGACAGGGGAGGGACCCAATAAGCAGTTCTTC. This gives the protein CASGPTGEGPNKQFF.

V gene TRBV18 combines with J gene TRBJ1-1, with D possibly being TRBD1 (6 bases). The germline gives CDR1 KGHSH, CDR2 LQKENI. The CDR3 runs 16 residues. V lost 4 bases to trimming and J lost 3 bases, with 18 bases between them. Written as DNA, the CDR3 is TGTGCCAGCTCACTTAGTTACAGGGACCAGTACACTGAAGCTTTCTTT. It yields the protein CASSLSYRDQYTEAFF.

This clone has just one count. The J gene is TRBJ2-7, the V gene TRBV2; D gene unclear. The ends were cut back, 5 bases at V and 2 bases at J, with 7 bases in the middle. CDR3 length: 12 amino acids. Germline CDR1 is SNHLY and CDR2 is FYNNEI. The CDR3 loop reads CASSTPTYEQYF. CDR3 DNA sequence: TGTGCCAGCAGTACCCCTACCTACGAGCAGTACTTC. The whole variable domain, filled in from reference TRBV2 and TRBJ2-7, reads EPEVTQTPSHQVTQMGQEVILRCVPISNHLYFYWYRQILGQKVEFLVSFYNNEISEKSEIFDDQFSVERPDGSNFTLKIRSTKLEDSAMYFCASSTPTYEQYFGPGTRLTVT.

CDR3 residues: CASSISGTGGRMNTEAFF. The CDR3 region has the DNA TGTGCCAGTAGTATTTCCGGGACAGGGGGCAGGATGAACACTGAAGCTTTCTTT. The rearrangement uses TRBV19 and TRBJ1-1, with 12 bases fitting TRBD1. Looked up from germline, CDR1 is LNHDA and CDR2 is SQIVND (reference sequence). The length of the CDR3 is 18 residues. Trimming at V came to 3 bases and at J to 0 bases, leaving 8 bases not matched to a gene.

The chain uses TRBV27 and TRBJ1-1; no clear D gene. The CDR3 consists of 13 residues. Germline CDR1 reads MNHEY; CDR2 reads SMNVEV (reference sequence). Trimming removed 8 bases from V and 0 bases from J, with 10 bases in between. The CDR3 coding sequence is TGTGCCAGCGCGTTTACCGTGAACACTGAAGCTTTCTTT. Its translation: CASAFTVNTEAFF.

This chain links TRBV6-6 with TRBJ2-7; 11 bases agree with TRBD2. The length of the CDR3 is 15 residues. The V gene end was trimmed by 6 bases and the J gene end by 6 bases; junction bases not matched to a gene: 10. The germline CDR1 and CDR2 sequences are MNHNY and SVGAGI (reference sequence). The CDR3 DNA sequence: TGTGCCAGCAGCCGTGTACTAGCGGGAGAAAGCGAGCAGTACTTC. It codes for CASSRVLAGESEQYF.

This chain joins TRBV2 and TRBJ2-3; D remains unclear. The V end lost 8 bases, the J end lost 2 bases, and 5 bases lay between the germline ends. CDR1 and CDR2 from the germline V gene are SNHLY and FYNNEI. CDR3 length: 11 residues. In nucleotides, the CDR3 is TGTGCCAGCGAACTCACAGATACGCAGTATTTT. The encoded protein is CASELTDTQYF.

CDR3 DNA: TGTGCCAGCAGCTCCGCCGGGACTAGCGCCGACCCTAGCACAGATACGCAGTATTTT. Its protein product is CASSSAGTSADPSTDTQYF. The V call is TRBV7-8, the J call TRBJ2-3, with TRBD2 identical over 10 bases. Germline V gene sequence: CDR1 SGHVS, CDR2 FQNEAQ. This CDR3 contains 19 residues. The ends lost 4 bases at V and 0 bases at J; junction bases unmatched: 13.

The chain links TRBV5-4 to TRBJ2-7; 8 nucleotides align to TRBD2. In germline, CDR1 is SGHNT, CDR2 YYREEE (reference sequence). The CDR3 is made up of 16 amino acids. V shed 4 bases, J shed 2 bases, and the junction held 11 bases outside the gene matches. Here the CDR3 reads CASSIMTSEGAYEQYF. The CDR3 DNA is TGTGCCAGCAGCATTATGACTAGCGAGGGGGCCTACGAGCAGTACTTC.